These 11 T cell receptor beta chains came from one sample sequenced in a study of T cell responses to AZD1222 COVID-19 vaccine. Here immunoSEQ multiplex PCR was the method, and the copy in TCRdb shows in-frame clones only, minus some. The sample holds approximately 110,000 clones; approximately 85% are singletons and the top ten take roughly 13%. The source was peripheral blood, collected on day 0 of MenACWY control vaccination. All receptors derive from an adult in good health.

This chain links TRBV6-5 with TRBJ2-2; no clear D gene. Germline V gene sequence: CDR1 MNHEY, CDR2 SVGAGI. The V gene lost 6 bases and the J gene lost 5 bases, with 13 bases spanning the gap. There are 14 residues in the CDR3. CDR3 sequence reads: CASSAQHKTGELFF. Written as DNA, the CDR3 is TGTGCCAGCAGCGCACAACACAAGACCGGGGAGCTGTTTTTT.

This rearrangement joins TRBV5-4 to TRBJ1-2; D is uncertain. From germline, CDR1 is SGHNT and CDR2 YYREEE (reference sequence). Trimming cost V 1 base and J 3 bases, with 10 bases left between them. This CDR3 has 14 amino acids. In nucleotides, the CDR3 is TGTGCCAGCAGCTTGTTAGGCACGGACTATGGCTACACCTTC. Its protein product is CASSLLGTDYGYTF.

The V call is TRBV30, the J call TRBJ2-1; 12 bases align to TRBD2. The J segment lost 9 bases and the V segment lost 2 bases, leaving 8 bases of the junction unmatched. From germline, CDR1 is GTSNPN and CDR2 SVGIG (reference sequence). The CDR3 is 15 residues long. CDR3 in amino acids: CAWSPGLAGTFEQFF. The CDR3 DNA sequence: TGTGCCTGGAGTCCCGGACTAGCGGGGACGTTTGAGCAGTTCTTC.

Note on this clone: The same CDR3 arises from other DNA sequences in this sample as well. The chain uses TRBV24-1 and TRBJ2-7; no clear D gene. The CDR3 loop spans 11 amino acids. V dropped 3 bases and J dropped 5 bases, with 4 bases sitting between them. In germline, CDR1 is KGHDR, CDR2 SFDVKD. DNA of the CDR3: TGTGCCACCAGTGATGGAGACGAGCAGTACTTC. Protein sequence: CATSDGDEQYF.

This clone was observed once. This chain's CDR3 is CAISESTSGGDEQFF. The CDR3 bases are TGTGCCATCAGTGAGTCGACTAGCGGGGGGGATGAGCAGTTCTTC. The V call is TRBV10-3, the J call TRBJ2-1; 14 bases map to TRBD2. Germline loops: CDR1 ENHRY, CDR2 SYGVKD. V dropped 0 bases and J dropped 8; count of bases not matched to a gene: 0. There are 15 residues in the CDR3.

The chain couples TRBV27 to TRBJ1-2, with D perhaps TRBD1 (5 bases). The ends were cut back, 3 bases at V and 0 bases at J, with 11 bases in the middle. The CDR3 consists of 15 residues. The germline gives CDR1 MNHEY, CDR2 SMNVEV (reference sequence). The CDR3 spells CASSFLGHPNYGYTF. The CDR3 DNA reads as TGTGCCAGCAGTTTTCTAGGACATCCTAACTATGGCTACACCTTC.

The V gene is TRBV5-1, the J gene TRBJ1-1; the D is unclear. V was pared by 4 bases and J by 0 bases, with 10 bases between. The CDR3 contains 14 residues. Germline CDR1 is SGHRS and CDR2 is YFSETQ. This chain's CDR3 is CASSPQVMNTEAFF. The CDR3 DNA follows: TGCGCCAGCAGCCCCCAGGTCATGAACACTGAAGCTTTCTTT.

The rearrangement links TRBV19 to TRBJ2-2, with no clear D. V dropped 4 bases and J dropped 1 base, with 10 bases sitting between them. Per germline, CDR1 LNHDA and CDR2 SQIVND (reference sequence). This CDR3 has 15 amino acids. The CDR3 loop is CASSTRQVNTGELFF. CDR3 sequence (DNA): TGTGCCAGTAGTACACGGCAGGTGAACACCGGGGAGCTGTTTTTT.

The CDR3 region has the DNA TGTGCTAGTGGTTTGGCGCCTATGGGGGGTCAGATCTACGAGCAGTACTTC. Its translation is CASGLAPMGGQIYEQYF. The V gene is TRBV12-5, the J gene TRBJ2-7; tentative D call: TRBD2 (6 bases). V lost 1 base, J lost 3 bases, and 19 bases lay in between. Germline V gene lookup returns CDR1 LGHNT and CDR2 FRNRAP. The CDR3 has 17 residues.

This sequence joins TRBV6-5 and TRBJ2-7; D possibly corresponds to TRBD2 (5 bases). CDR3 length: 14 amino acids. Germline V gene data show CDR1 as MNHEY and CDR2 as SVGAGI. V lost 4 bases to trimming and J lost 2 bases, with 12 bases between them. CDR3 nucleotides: TGTGCCAGCAGTTCCCCGGACGGGACCTACGAGCAGTACTTC. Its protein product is CASSSPDGTYEQYF.

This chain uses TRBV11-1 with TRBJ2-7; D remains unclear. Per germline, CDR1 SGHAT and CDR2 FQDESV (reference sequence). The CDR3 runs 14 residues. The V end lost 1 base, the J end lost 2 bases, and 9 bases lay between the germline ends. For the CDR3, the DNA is TGTGCCAGCAGCTTAGTCGGGCGGACCTACGAGCAGTACTTC. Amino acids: CASSLVGRTYEQYF.